The source of this T cell receptor beta chain is a study of CD8+ T cells in alopecia areata. Sequencing templates came from extracted RNA that was reverse transcribed into cDNA. Assay: immunoSEQ multiplex PCR; the TCRdb copy retains only in-frame clones and omits some. The table includes 100,000 or so clones, 55% to 70% detected once. Looked up from germline, CDR1 is PRHDT and CDR2 is FYEKMQ (reference sequence). Germline trimming cut 4 bases from V and 0 bases from J; bases unmatched to any gene: 2. This CDR3 comprises 17 residues. Documented treatment: oral pan-JAK inhibitor, 5-10 mg twice daily. Using a FACSAria, the CD4+ and CD8+ T cells were sorted from the PBMCs. This clone turned up a few times.

The gene calls are TRBV13 and TRBJ2-1, with 14 bases that match TRBD2. Specimen: CD8+ T cells sorted from blood, collected between weeks 55 and 65, from a patient treated with tofacitinib. The receptor was derived from a human donor with alopecia areata. CDR3 DNA: TGTGCCAGCAGCTACGGGACTAGCGGGGGCTCCTACAATGAGCAGTTCTTC. Translating gives CASSYGTSGGSYNEQFF. Full variable domain (outside the CDR3, taken from reference TRBV13 and TRBJ2-1): AAGVIQSPRHLIKEKRETATLKCYPIPRHDTVYWYQQGPGQDPQFLISFYEKMQSDKGSIPDRFSAQQFSDYHSELNMSSLELGDSALYFCASSYGTSGGSYNEQFFGPGTRLTVL.